This T cell receptor (beta chain) was captured by sequencing in a study of blood T cells in healthy people across ages. Each sample used at least 7 million PBMCs. This clonotype was counted between two and nine times. V shed 2 bases and J shed 3 bases, with 12 bases lying between them. Germline-derived CDR1 and CDR2 are SGHRS and YFSETQ. The CDR3 sequence is 15 residues long. The authors ran a second PCR of roughly 7 to 11 cycles using a sample-barcoded 5' primer and a J-beta primer mix. TCRdb itself ran the 5' RACE reads through MiXCR, one entry per CDR3 protein. Among about 730,000 distinct CDR3 sequences, 43% were seen once, and the ten largest hold more than 20%.

This TCR was sampled from a woman between 55 and 75 years old in good health. The material sequenced was blood. The rearrangement uses TRBV5-1 and TRBJ2-1; TRBD2 is a possible D gene (5 bases). CDR3 loop: CASSFGDGNYNEQFF. In DNA, the CDR3 is TGCGCCAGCAGCTTTGGAGACGGGAACTACAATGAGCAGTTCTTC.